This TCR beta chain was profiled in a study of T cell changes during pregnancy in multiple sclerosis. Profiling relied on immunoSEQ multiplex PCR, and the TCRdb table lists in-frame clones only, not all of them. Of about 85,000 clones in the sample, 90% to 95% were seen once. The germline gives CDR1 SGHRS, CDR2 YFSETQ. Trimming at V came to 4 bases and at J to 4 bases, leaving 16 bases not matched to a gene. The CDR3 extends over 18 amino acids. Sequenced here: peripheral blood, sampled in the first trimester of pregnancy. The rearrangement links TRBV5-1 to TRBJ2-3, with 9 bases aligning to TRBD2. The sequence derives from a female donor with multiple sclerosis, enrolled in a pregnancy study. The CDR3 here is CASSPRGLREGQADTQYF. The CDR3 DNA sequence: TGCGCCAGCAGCCCTCGAGGGCTGCGGGAGGGCCAAGCAGATACGCAGTATTTT.